This TCR beta chain originates from a study of identical twins. General observations from the study: Out-of-frame sharing of TCR alpha in monozygotic twins was underestimated by models.

This clonotype was counted between two and nine times. Its antigen is as yet unknown. TCRdb processed the 5' RACE reads anew with MiXCR; each CDR3 protein has one entry. The sample lists hundreds of thousands of distinct CDR3 sequences, just over 7% occurring once. In germline, CDR1 is SGHAT, CDR2 FQDESV (reference sequence). This CDR3 spans 15 amino acids. V lost 6 bases, J lost 4 bases, and 5 bases stayed unmatched. These data were likewise used in another study, on yellow fever vaccine responses in identical twins.

This clonotype was sampled from a young woman in good health. The sample taken for sequencing was PBMCs. The V call is TRBV11-1, the J call TRBJ2-2, with 10 bases aligning to TRBD1. The CDR3 is CASRFRDRGTGELFF. The CDR3 nucleotides are TGTGCCAGCAGATTCCGGGACAGGGGCACCGGGGAGCTGTTTTTT.